The 15 T cell receptor beta chains below come from one sample, sequenced in a study of T-cell reconstitution after alpha-beta-depleted transplantation in children. Unique molecular identifiers were incorporated into the prepared TCRbeta library. TCRdb used MiXCR to reprocess the PCR reads, holding one entry per CDR3 protein. Of hundreds of thousands of distinct CDR3 sequences listed, around 13% are singletons. Sequenced here: PBMCs from the stem cell graft donor, sampled from the stem cell graft. The source of these receptors is a human donor who donated a stem cell graft to a child with combined immunodeficiency.

This clonotype has ten or more counts. The DNA for the CDR3 is TGTGCCAGCAGCTTAGCCCTTGGCGACACTGAAGCTTTCTTT. Protein product: CASSLALGDTEAFF. The V gene is TRBV7-2, the J gene TRBJ1-1, with no clear D. The germline CDR1 and CDR2 sequences are SGHTA and FQGNSA. The CDR3 covers 14 residues. V was trimmed by 0 bases and J by 3 bases, leaving 8 bases between them.

This clonotype was picked up a small number of times. This sequence joins TRBV12-3 or TRBV12-4 and TRBJ2-3; D might be TRBD2 (5 bases). The CDR3 covers 14 residues. The germline V and J ends were trimmed by 0 bases and 4 bases, with 8 bases remaining between them. The CDR3 region is CASSLANGADTQYF. CDR3 nucleotide sequence: TGTGCCAGCAGTTTAGCGAACGGGGCAGATACGCAGTATTTT.

The V call is TRBV29-1, the J call TRBJ2-5; TRBD2 matches 7 bases. This CDR3 contains 12 residues. CDR1 and CDR2 from the germline V gene are SQVTM and ANQGSEA. V was pared by 5 bases and J by 9 bases, with 9 bases of the junction left unmatched. The CDR3 nucleotides are TGCAGCGTTCGGCCGCGGGGGATGGCCCAGTACTTC. The encoded protein is CSVRPRGMAQYF.

In this sample, this clonotype turned up many times. The genes are TRBV12-3 or TRBV12-4 and TRBJ2-5; 7 bases align to TRBD1. CDR3 length: 12 amino acids. Unmatched junction bases numbered 1, after V lost 8 bases and J lost 1 base. CDR3 in DNA: TGTGCCAGCGGGACAGTCCAAGAGACCCAGTACTTC. It translates to CASGTVQETQYF.

This clonotype was observed many times. This chain links TRBV5-1 with TRBJ2-1, with 8 positions matching TRBD1. V shed 0 bases, J shed 3 bases, and the junction held 5 bases outside the gene matches. This CDR3 has 16 residues. Germline V CDR1 and CDR2: SGHRS, YFSETQ. The CDR3 sequence: CASSLVSQGGYNEQFF. For the CDR3, the DNA is TGCGCCAGCAGCTTGGTCTCACAGGGGGGCTACAATGAGCAGTTCTTC.

The gene calls are TRBV5-1 and TRBJ1-4; TRBD1 aligns across 8 bases. The germline V gene has CDR1 SGHRS and CDR2 YFSETQ. The CDR3 loop spans 14 amino acids. Trimming took 5 bases from V and 13 from J; bases not matched to a gene: 13. The DNA for the CDR3 is TGCGCCAGCAGGCGCGGGACAGGTGGACCGGGACTGTTTTTT. This translates into CASRRGTGGPGLFF.

This clonotype was seen ten or more times. The chain links TRBV12-3 or TRBV12-4 to TRBJ2-7; 12 bases align to TRBD2. The ends lost 7 bases at V and 5 bases at J; junction bases unmatched: 3. The CDR3 loop spans 13 amino acids. CDR3 coding DNA: TGTGCCAGCAAACGACTAGCGGGAGACGAGCAGTACTTC. It is translated as CASKRLAGDEQYF.

This clonotype has only a few counts. The chain has TRBV6-1 and TRBJ1-1, with D maybe TRBD1 (5 bases). Germline assignment: CDR1 MNHNS and CDR2 SASEGT. This CDR3 is built from 15 residues. V was pared by 1 base and J by 3 bases, with 12 bases between. CDR3 protein: CASSEVGGWYTEAFF. For the CDR3, the DNA is TGTGCCAGCAGTGAAGTCGGGGGATGGTACACTGAAGCTTTCTTT.

This clonotype was picked up many times. The chain carries TRBV6-6 and TRBJ2-7; TRBD1 matches 7 bases. There are 12 residues in the CDR3. Germline CDR1 and CDR2: MNHNY and SVGAGI (reference sequence). Germline trimming cut 2 bases from V and 11 bases from J; bases unmatched to any gene: 6. The CDR3 nucleotides are TGTGCCAGCAGTTACGATGGCGACAGGGAGTACTTC. This translates into CASSYDGDREYF.

This clonotype has just a few counts. The V gene is TRBV7-2, the J gene TRBJ1-1, with 10 bases identical to TRBD1. The CDR3 covers 13 residues. Germline V gene lookup returns CDR1 SGHTA and CDR2 FQGNSA. J gave up 7 bases and V 5 bases, and 4 bases lay outside the gene matches. The chain's CDR3 is CASSPGTGVEAFF. CDR3 coding DNA: TGTGCCAGCAGCCCTGGGACAGGGGTTGAAGCTTTCTTT.

This clonotype has more than one count but fewer than ten. The CDR3 DNA is TGTGCCAGCTCACCAATGACTAGCGGGAGTCCTAAAGATACGCAGTATTTT. It yields the protein CASSPMTSGSPKDTQYF. V and J are TRBV18 and TRBJ2-3, with 12 positions matching TRBD2. Losses at the gene ends were 2 bases for V and 5 bases for J; bases not matched to a gene: 8. The CDR3 has 17 amino acids. Germline values: CDR1 KGHSH, CDR2 LQKENI.

This clonotype has a handful of counts. This chain uses TRBV29-1 with TRBJ2-1; TRBD1 aligns across 7 bases. The germline V gene encodes CDR1 SQVTM and CDR2 ANQGSEA. Trimming cost V 6 bases and J 5 bases; bases outside gene matches: 10. The CDR3 totals 14 residues. CDR3 in amino acids: CSVETGLADNEQFF. CDR3 DNA sequence: TGCAGCGTCGAGACAGGGCTCGCGGACAATGAGCAGTTCTTC.

About this clonotype itself: The junction does not match germline at one end; this may be a read error. The gene calls are TRBV5-5 and TRBJ2-2; TRBD1 is a possible D gene (6 bases). CDR3 length: 15 amino acids. In germline, CDR1 is SGHKS, CDR2 YYEKEE (reference sequence). In DNA, the CDR3 is TGTGCCAGCGGCTTTGGGACAACCAACACCGGGGAGCTGTTTTTT. As protein: CASGFGTTNTGELFF.

This clonotype was detected ten times or more. This chain links TRBV6-1 with TRBJ2-1; perhaps TRBD1 as D (6 bases). This CDR3 comprises 16 residues. With 6 bases removed from V and 4 bases from J, the gap between germline ends came to 19 bases. Germline V gene lookup returns CDR1 MNHNS and CDR2 SASEGT. The CDR3 sequence is CASRRQVVNPYNEQFF. CDR3 bases: TGTGCCAGCAGACGACAGGTTGTTAACCCTTACAATGAGCAGTTCTTC.

V and J are TRBV20-1 and TRBJ2-7; 12 bases are a match to TRBD2. CDR1 and CDR2 (germline): DFQATT, SNEGSKA (reference sequence). CDR3 length equals 17 residues. Trimming took 0 bases from V and 3 from J; bases not matched to a gene: 9. For the CDR3, the DNA is TGCAGTGCTAGAGATTGGACTAGCGGGGAACCGCACTACGAGCAGTACTTC. This sequence encodes CSARDWTSGEPHYEQYF.